The next 27 T cell receptor beta chains were all read from a single sample in a study of blood T cells in healthy people across ages. A J-beta primer mix and a sample-barcoded 5' primer were used in a second PCR of about 6 to 12 cycles. TCRdb called the 5' RACE reads again in MiXCR, with one record for every CDR3 protein. Of about 680,000 distinct CDR3 sequences in the sample, over 45% were seen once. The sample was blood. These receptors were obtained from a woman aged 55-70 years in good health.

V and J are TRBV5-1 and TRBJ2-1; possibly TRBD2 for D (5 bases). V dropped 4 bases and J dropped 2 bases, with 10 bases sitting between them. Germline V CDR1 and CDR2: SGHRS, YFSETQ. This CDR3 spans 14 amino acids. The CDR3 nucleotides are TGCGCCAGCAGCCGAGCGGTTACCTACAATGAGCAGTTCTTC. As protein: CASSRAVTYNEQFF.

This CDR3 is CSTTGGTNEKLFF. The CDR3 DNA reads as TGCAGTACTACGGGGGGAACTAATGAAAAACTGTTTTTT. The chain has TRBV20-1 and TRBJ1-4; TRBD1 might be the D (5 bases). Trimming removed 8 bases at V and 1 base at J, with 11 bases between. Germline values: CDR1 DFQATT, CDR2 SNEGSKA (reference sequence). This CDR3 contains 13 residues.

The genes are TRBV20-1 and TRBJ2-7, with 9 bases lining up with TRBD2. Germline CDR1 is DFQATT and CDR2 is SNEGSKA (reference sequence). This CDR3 is built from 14 residues. Trimming cost V 8 bases and J 2 bases; bases outside gene matches: 10. CDR3 nucleotides: TGCAGTCCCTTAGGACTAGCGACCCCCTACGAGCAGTACTTC. Protein product: CSPLGLATPYEQYF.

The V and J genes are TRBV6-2 or TRBV6-3 and TRBJ1-5; 8 bases are a match to TRBD1. Germline lookup yields CDR1 MNHEY and CDR2 SVGEGT. V lost 8 bases to trimming and J lost 7 bases; unmatched junction nucleotides: 10. The CDR3 loop spans 14 amino acids. CDR3 nucleotide sequence: TGTGCCAGCGTATATTCCGGGACAGGACAGCCCCAGCATTTT. Amino acids: CASVYSGTGQPQHF.

This clonotype was recorded many times. V gene TRBV7-9 combines with J gene TRBJ2-7; a weak D match, TRBD2 (6 bases). V was clipped by 5 bases and J by 2 bases, with 10 bases between them. The CDR3 is 13 residues long. Germline CDR1 is SEHNR and CDR2 is FQNEAQ (reference sequence). CDR3 in DNA: TGTGCCAGCAGCCCTGGCGGGGCCTACGAGCAGTACTTC. This codes for CASSPGGAYEQYF.

V gene TRBV3-1 combines with J gene TRBJ2-7; 7 nucleotides match TRBD1. Germline CDR1 is LGHDT and CDR2 is YNNKEL (reference sequence). V lost 4 bases, J lost 7 bases, and 10 bases stayed unmatched. The CDR3 length is 14 residues. CDR3 nucleotides: TGTGCCAGCAGCCTAATCGGTAGGGGGCTTGAGCAGTACTTC. Amino acids: CASSLIGRGLEQYF.

In this sample, this clonotype turned up many times. The gene calls are TRBV7-2 and TRBJ2-5, with D possibly matching TRBD2 (5 bases). This CDR3 has 14 residues. Deletions cut 2 bases from V and 5 bases from J, with 12 bases between. The germline CDR1 and CDR2 sequences are SGHTA and FQGNSA. The CDR3 region has the DNA TGTGCCAGCAGCTTATTGATGGGGAGTGAGACCCAGTACTTC. Translation gives CASSLLMGSETQYF.

The chain recombines TRBV20-1 with TRBJ1-2; 11 nucleotides match TRBD1. The ends lost 3 bases at V and 5 bases at J; junction bases unmatched: 5. The CDR3 extends over 14 amino acids. Germline-derived CDR1 and CDR2 are DFQATT and SNEGSKA (reference sequence). The CDR3 DNA is TGCAGTGCTAGGAGGGGGGACAGGGGGTATGGCTACACCTTC. Protein: CSARRGDRGYGYTF.

The rearrangement uses TRBV6-2 or TRBV6-3 and TRBJ2-1; D unclear. This CDR3 spans 13 amino acids. Trimming took 6 bases from V and 3 from J, leaving 9 bases between them. Per germline, CDR1 MNHEY and CDR2 SVGEGT. CDR3 residues: CASRVDDYNEQFF. The CDR3 DNA sequence: TGTGCCAGCAGGGTGGACGACTACAATGAGCAGTTCTTC.

The V and J genes are TRBV6-2 or TRBV6-3 and TRBJ2-1; unclear D gene. Trimming shortened V by 5 bases and J by 13 bases, and 15 bases separated the two germline ends. From germline, CDR1 is MNHEY and CDR2 SVGEGT. This CDR3 contains 12 residues. CDR3 in amino acids: CASSQAGPTQFF. DNA of the CDR3: TGTGCCAGCAGTCAGGCAGGACCCACCCAGTTCTTC.

The V and J genes are TRBV20-1 and TRBJ2-7, with D hard to call. There are 15 residues in the CDR3. Germline V gene sequence: CDR1 DFQATT, CDR2 SNEGSKA (reference sequence). V was pared by 5 bases and J by 7 bases, with 24 bases between. In DNA form, the CDR3 reads TGCAGTGCTTGTTCGGGCCAAGTAAGCCCCAATGAGCAGTACTTC. Translated: CSACSGQVSPNEQYF.

In DNA form, the CDR3 reads TGTGCCAGCAGCTTAGAACTAGCGCAGACCCAGTACTTC. This sequence encodes CASSLELAQTQYF. The rearrangement links TRBV7-2 to TRBJ2-5; 7 nucleotides agree with TRBD2. Looked up from germline, CDR1 is SGHTA and CDR2 is FQGNSA. This CDR3 contains 13 residues. J was trimmed by 6 bases and V by 1 base; bases with no gene match: 2.

The sample holds a few counts of this clonotype. The CDR3 bases are TGTGCCAGCAGCTTAGCGCAGCGGAAAAACATTCAGTACTTC. It yields the protein CASSLAQRKNIQYF. This rearrangement joins TRBV7-2 to TRBJ2-4, with D possibly being TRBD2 (5 bases). Between the trimmed V and J ends, which lost 0 bases and 4 bases, there was a span of 7 bases. Germline CDR1 is SGHTA and CDR2 is FQGNSA. This CDR3 comprises 14 residues.

The chain couples TRBV4-3 to TRBJ2-6; possibly TRBD2 for D (5 bases). Per germline, CDR1 LGHNA and CDR2 YSLEER. This CDR3 has 17 amino acids. The ends were cut back, 4 bases at V and 2 bases at J, with 15 bases in the middle. The CDR3, as DNA: TGCGCCAGCAGCCTACTCCTCCCCGGGACTGGGGCCAACGTCCTGACTTTC. Protein: CASSLLLPGTGANVLTF.

The chain combines TRBV30 with TRBJ2-7, with 7 nucleotides matching TRBD2. CDR1 and CDR2 (germline): GTSNPN, SVGIG (reference sequence). There are 15 residues in the CDR3. V lost 0 bases to trimming and J lost 6 bases; unmatched junction nucleotides: 11. The DNA of the CDR3 is TGTGCCTGGAGTGTACGTACGGGACTAATCCCCGAGCAGTACTTC. This translates into CAWSVRTGLIPEQYF.

V usage is TRBV25-1 and J usage is TRBJ1-2; 9 positions agree with TRBD1. This CDR3 has 15 residues. CDR1 and CDR2 (germline): MGHDK, SYGVNS. After removal of 8 bases from V and 1 base from J, the junction contained 8 bases not matched to a gene. The CDR3: CASRSGTGINYGYTF. The CDR3 region has the DNA TGTGCCAGCCGCTCCGGGACAGGGATTAACTATGGCTACACCTTC.

The rearrangement uses TRBV12-3 or TRBV12-4 and TRBJ1-1, with D possibly matching TRBD1 (5 bases). CDR3 length: 13 amino acids. V lost 5 bases and J 7 bases, leaving 14 bases between the germline ends. The chain's CDR3 is CASSRAFQGEAFF. Here the CDR3 DNA reads TGTGCCAGCAGTAGGGCCTTTCAGGGTGAAGCTTTCTTT.

This clonotype was recorded a few times. The chain links TRBV20-1 to TRBJ1-1; 7 nucleotides match TRBD1. This CDR3 region has 12 residues. Germline CDR1 is DFQATT and CDR2 is SNEGSKA (reference sequence). The junction had 6 bases not matched to a gene; V was cut back by 6 bases and J by 5 bases. As DNA, the CDR3 is TGCAGTGCCTACAGGGGTGGAACTGAAGCTTTCTTT. It translates to CSAYRGGTEAFF.

The chain couples TRBV24-1 to TRBJ2-7, with 7 bases identical to TRBD2. Trimming removed 4 bases from V and 3 bases from J; junction bases left unmatched: 5. This CDR3 is 14 amino acids long. Germline V gene data show CDR1 as KGHDR and CDR2 as SFDVKD. The CDR3, as DNA: TGTGCCACCAGTGAGGCGGGAGTCTACTACGAGCAGTACTTC. Translated, it gives CATSEAGVYYEQYF.

This clonotype occurred many times. The chain links TRBV29-1 to TRBJ2-3; no clear D. With 3 bases removed from V and 4 bases from J, the gap between germline ends came to 8 bases. CDR3 length equals 12 residues. Germline CDR1 SQVTM, CDR2 ANQGSEA. CDR3 region: CSVDGGSDTQYF. In nucleotides, the CDR3 is TGCAGCGTTGATGGTGGGTCAGATACGCAGTATTTT.

This clonotype has a handful of counts. The rearrangement uses TRBV10-3 and TRBJ1-1; TRBD1 agrees at 7 bases. The CDR3 totals 15 residues. Unmatched junction bases numbered 16, after V lost 11 bases and J lost 4 bases. Per the germline V gene, CDR1 is ENHRY and CDR2 is SYGVKD. The CDR3 bases are TGTGCCGCAACAGGGGACCCACCTCGTGGCACTGAAGCTTTCTTT. The encoded protein is CAATGDPPRGTEAFF.

The chain joins TRBV20-1 to TRBJ2-5; 7 bases fit TRBD2. Germline V gene sequence: CDR1 DFQATT, CDR2 SNEGSKA (reference sequence). V trimming: 5 bases; J trimming: 1 base; junction bases outside the gene matches: 13. The CDR3 loop spans 16 amino acids. CDR3 in amino acids: CSAGGGAGRPQETQYF. The CDR3 region has the DNA TGCAGTGCTGGCGGGGGAGCGGGTCGCCCCCAAGAGACCCAGTACTTC.

The chain joins TRBV6-1 to TRBJ1-2; D is unclear. The CDR3 runs to 15 residues. V was cut by 5 bases and J by 0 bases, with 13 bases left in between. Germline-derived CDR1 and CDR2 are MNHNS and SASEGT. The CDR3 here is CASSPDWLANYGYTF. In DNA form, the CDR3 reads TGTGCCAGCAGTCCAGACTGGTTGGCTAACTATGGCTACACCTTC.

The genes are TRBV7-2 and TRBJ2-5, with no clear D. Germline V gene lookup returns CDR1 SGHTA and CDR2 FQGNSA. V lost 5 bases and J lost 0, with 4 bases in between. The CDR3 runs to 12 residues. The CDR3 sequence is CASSHNQETQYF. CDR3 sequence (DNA): TGTGCCAGCAGCCACAACCAAGAGACCCAGTACTTC.

This clonotype has a handful of counts. The chain uses TRBV29-1 and TRBJ1-1; perhaps TRBD1 as D (5 bases). The V and J ends lost 3 bases and 10 bases respectively, with 12 bases between them. This CDR3 contains 11 residues. Germline CDR1 is SQVTM and CDR2 is ANQGSEA. CDR3 in DNA: TGCAGCGTTGACGTAGACAGAGGAGCTTTCTTT. Protein product: CSVDVDRGAFF.

The chain joins TRBV7-2 to TRBJ1-5; 9 positions match TRBD1. The CDR3 loop spans 15 amino acids. J lost 7 bases, V lost 2 bases, and 6 bases had no gene match. The germline V gene has CDR1 SGHTA and CDR2 FQGNSA. The CDR3 region is CASSLRDRARQPQHF. CDR3 coding DNA: TGTGCCAGCAGCTTAAGGGACAGGGCTCGCCAGCCCCAGCATTTT. The variable domain in full, with the rest retrieved from reference TRBV7-2 and TRBJ1-5, is GAGVSQSPSNKVTEKGKDVELRCDPISGHTALYWYRQSLGQGLEFLIYFQGNSAPDKSGLPSDRFSAERTGGSVSTLTIQRTQQEDSAVYLCASSLRDRARQPQHFGDGTRLSIL.

V usage is TRBV3-1 and J usage is TRBJ1-4, with 7 bases matching TRBD1. V lost 3 bases, J lost 7 bases, and 11 bases stayed unmatched. The germline gives CDR1 LGHDT, CDR2 YNNKEL (reference sequence). CDR3 length equals 16 residues. The CDR3 DNA reads TGTGCCAGCAGCCATCACACAGGGGCGGTTGGTGAAAAACTGTTTTTT. Translating it yields CASSHHTGAVGEKLFF. Full variable domain (rest looked up from reference TRBV3-1 and TRBJ1-4): DTAVSQTPKYLVTQMGNDKSIKCEQNLGHDTMYWYKQDSKKFLKIMFSYNNKELIINETVPNRFSPKSPDKAHLNLHINSLELGDSAVYFCASSHHTGAVGEKLFFGSGTQLSVL.